The present T cell receptor (beta chain) was sequenced within a study of blood T cell repertoires in COVID-19. Germline values: CDR1 GTSNPN, CDR2 SVGIG (reference sequence). V shed 4 bases and J shed 1 base, with 14 bases lying between them. The CDR3 is 15 amino acids. Data came from immunoSEQ multiplex PCR; TCRdb stores just in-frame clones and leaves some out. The table records some 210,000 clones, about 88% of them present only once. The sample was peripheral blood. The J gene is TRBJ1-3, the V gene TRBV30; D may be TRBD1 (6 bases). The receptor comes from a woman aged 35 to 49 who had recovered from COVID-19. The DNA for the CDR3 is TGTGCCTGGACTTCCGGGACACATTCTGGAAACACCATATATTTT. The encoded protein is CAWTSGTHSGNTIYF.